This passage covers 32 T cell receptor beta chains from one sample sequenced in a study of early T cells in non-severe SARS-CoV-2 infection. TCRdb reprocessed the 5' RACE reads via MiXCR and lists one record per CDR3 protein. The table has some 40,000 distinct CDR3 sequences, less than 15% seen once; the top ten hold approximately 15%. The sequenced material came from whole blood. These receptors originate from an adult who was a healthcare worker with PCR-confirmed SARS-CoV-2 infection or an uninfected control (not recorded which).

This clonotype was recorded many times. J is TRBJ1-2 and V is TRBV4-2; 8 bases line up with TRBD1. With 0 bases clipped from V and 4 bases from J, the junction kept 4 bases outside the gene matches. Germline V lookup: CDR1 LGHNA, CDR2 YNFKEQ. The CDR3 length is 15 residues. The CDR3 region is CASSQDTGGFYGYTF. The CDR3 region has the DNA TGTGCCAGCAGCCAAGATACAGGGGGGTTCTATGGCTACACCTTC.

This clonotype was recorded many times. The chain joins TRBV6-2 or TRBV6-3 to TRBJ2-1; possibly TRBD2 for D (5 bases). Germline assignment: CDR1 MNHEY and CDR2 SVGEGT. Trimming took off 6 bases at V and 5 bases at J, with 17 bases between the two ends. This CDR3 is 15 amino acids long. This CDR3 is CASRPSGRTHNEQFF. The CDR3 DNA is TGTGCCAGCAGACCCAGCGGTAGGACCCACAATGAGCAGTTCTTC.

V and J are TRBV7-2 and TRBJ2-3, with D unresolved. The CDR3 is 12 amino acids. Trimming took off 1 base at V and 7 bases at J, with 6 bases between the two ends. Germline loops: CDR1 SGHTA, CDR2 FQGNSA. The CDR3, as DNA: TGTGCCAGCAGCTTAGACGCAAATACGCAGTATTTT. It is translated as CASSLDANTQYF.

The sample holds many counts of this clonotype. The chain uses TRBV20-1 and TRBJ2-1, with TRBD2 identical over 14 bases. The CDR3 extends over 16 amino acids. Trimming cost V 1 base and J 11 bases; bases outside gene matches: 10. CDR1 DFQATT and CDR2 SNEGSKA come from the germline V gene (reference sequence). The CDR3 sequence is CSARAPGTSGSLKQFF. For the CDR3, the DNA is TGCAGTGCTAGAGCTCCCGGGACTAGCGGGAGCCTCAAGCAGTTCTTC.

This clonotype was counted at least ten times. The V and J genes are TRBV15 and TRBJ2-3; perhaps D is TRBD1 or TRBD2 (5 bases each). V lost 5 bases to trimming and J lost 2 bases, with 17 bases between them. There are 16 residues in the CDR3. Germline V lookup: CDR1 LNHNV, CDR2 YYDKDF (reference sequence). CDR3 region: CATSPRGVADTDTQYF. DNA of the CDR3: TGTGCCACCAGCCCAAGGGGAGTGGCAGACACAGATACGCAGTATTTT. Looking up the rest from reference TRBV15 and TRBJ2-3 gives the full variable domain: DAMVIQNPRYQVTQFGKPVTLSCSQTLNHNVMYWYQQKSSQAPKLLFHYYDKDFNNEADTPDNFQSRRPNTSFCFLDIRSPGLGDTAMYLCATSPRGVADTDTQYFGPGTRLTVL.

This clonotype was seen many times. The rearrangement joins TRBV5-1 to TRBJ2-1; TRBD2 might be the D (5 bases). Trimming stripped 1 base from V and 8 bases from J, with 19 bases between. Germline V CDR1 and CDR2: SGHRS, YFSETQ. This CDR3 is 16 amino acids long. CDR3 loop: CASSLSRGGFGDEQFF. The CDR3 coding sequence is TGCGCCAGCAGCTTGAGTAGAGGCGGGTTCGGCGATGAGCAGTTCTTC.

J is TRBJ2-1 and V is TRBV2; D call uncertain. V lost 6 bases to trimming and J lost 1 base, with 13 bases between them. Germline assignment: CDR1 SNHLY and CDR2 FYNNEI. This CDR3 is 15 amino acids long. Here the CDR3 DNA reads TGTGCCAGCAGAGTGAATCCCTATTCCTACAATGAGCAGTTCTTC. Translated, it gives CASRVNPYSYNEQFF.

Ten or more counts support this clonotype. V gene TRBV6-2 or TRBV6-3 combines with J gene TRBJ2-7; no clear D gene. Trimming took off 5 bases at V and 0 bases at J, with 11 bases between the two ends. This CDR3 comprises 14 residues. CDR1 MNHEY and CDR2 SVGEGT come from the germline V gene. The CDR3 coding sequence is TGTGCCAGCAGTCGACTTTCATTCTCCTACGAGCAGTACTTC. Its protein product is CASSRLSFSYEQYF.

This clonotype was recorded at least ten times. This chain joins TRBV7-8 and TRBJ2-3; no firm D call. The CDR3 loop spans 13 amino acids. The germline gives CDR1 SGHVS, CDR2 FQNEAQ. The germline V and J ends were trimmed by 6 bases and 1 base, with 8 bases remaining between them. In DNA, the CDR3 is TGTGCCAGCAGACGAGCAGGCACAGATACGCAGTATTTT. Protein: CASRRAGTDTQYF.

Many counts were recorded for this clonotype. CDR3 in amino acids: CASSIAGETGELFF. Here the CDR3 DNA reads TGTGCCAGCAGCATAGCGGGAGAAACCGGGGAGCTGTTTTTT. The gene calls are TRBV6-2 or TRBV6-3 and TRBJ2-2; 9 nucleotides line up with TRBD2. CDR3 length: 14 amino acids. Trimming cost V 6 bases and J 5 bases; bases outside gene matches: 4. Germline lookup yields CDR1 MNHEY and CDR2 SVGEGT.

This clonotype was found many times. CDR3 amino acids: CAILPRPAGASTDTQYF. The CDR3 nucleotides read TGTGCCATCCTACCCCGCCCCGCAGGGGCTAGCACAGATACGCAGTATTTT. The chain joins TRBV2 to TRBJ2-3, with D possibly matching TRBD1 (6 bases). This CDR3 spans 17 amino acids. CDR1 SNHLY and CDR2 FYNNEI come from the germline V gene. The germline V and J ends were trimmed by 10 bases and 0 bases, with 23 bases remaining between them. Full variable domain (remainder filled in from reference TRBV2 and TRBJ2-3): EPEVTQTPSHQVTQMGQEVILRCVPISNHLYFYWYRQILGQKVEFLVSFYNNEISEKSEIFDDQFSVERPDGSNFTLKIRSTKLEDSAMYFCAILPRPAGASTDTQYFGPGTRLTVL.

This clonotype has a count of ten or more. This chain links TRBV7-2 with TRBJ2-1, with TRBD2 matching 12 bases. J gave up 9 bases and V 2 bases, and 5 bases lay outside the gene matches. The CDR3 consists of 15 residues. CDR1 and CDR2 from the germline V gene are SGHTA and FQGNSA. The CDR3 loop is CASSLTKLAGGEQFF. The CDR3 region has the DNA TGTGCCAGCAGCTTAACGAAACTAGCGGGGGGTGAGCAGTTCTTC.

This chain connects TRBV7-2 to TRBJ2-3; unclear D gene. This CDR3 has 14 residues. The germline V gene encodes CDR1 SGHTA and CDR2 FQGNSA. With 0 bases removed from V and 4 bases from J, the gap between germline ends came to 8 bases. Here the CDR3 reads CASSLAGPADTQYF. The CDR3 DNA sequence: TGTGCCAGCAGCTTAGCAGGGCCCGCAGATACGCAGTATTTT.

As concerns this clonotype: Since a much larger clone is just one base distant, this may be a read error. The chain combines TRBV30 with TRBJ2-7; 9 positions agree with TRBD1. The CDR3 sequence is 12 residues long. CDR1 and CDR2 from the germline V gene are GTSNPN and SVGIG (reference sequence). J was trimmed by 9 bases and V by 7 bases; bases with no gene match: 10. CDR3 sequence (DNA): TGTGCCTCGAACAGGGGGCTCTGGGGGCAGTACTTC. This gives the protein CASNRGLWGQYF.

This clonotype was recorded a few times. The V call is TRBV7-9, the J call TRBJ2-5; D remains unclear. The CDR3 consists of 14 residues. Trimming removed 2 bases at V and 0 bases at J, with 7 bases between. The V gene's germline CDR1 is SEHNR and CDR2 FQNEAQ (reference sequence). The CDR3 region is CASSLYMDQETQYF. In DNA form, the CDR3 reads TGTGCCAGCAGCTTATACATGGACCAAGAGACCCAGTACTTC. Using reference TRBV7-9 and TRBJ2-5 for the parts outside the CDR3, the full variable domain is DTGVSQNPRHKITKRGQNVTFRCDPISEHNRLYWYRQTLGQGPEFLTYFQNEAQLEKSRLLSDRFSAERPKGSFSTLEIQRTEQGDSAMYLCASSLYMDQETQYFGPGTRLLVL.

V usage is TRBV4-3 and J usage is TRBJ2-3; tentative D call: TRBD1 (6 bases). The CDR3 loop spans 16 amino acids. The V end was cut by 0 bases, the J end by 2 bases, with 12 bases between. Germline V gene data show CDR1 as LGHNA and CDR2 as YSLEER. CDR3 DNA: TGCGCCAGCAGCCAAGATGGGGCAGGGGACACAGATACGCAGTATTTT. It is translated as CASSQDGAGDTDTQYF.

The CDR3 protein is CSAPRIRASQETQYF. DNA for the CDR3: TGCAGTGCCCCCCGGATTCGGGCATCTCAAGAGACCCAGTACTTC. The chain links TRBV20-1 to TRBJ2-5; D remains unclear. Trimming pared 6 bases from V and 2 bases from J, leaving 19 bases between. This CDR3 comprises 15 residues. Germline lookup yields CDR1 DFQATT and CDR2 SNEGSKA (reference sequence).

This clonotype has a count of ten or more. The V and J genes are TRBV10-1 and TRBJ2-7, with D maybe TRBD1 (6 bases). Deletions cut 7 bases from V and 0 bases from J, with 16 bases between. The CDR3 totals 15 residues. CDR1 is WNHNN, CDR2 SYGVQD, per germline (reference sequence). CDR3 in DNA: TGCGCCAGCACACGGGACACCTCACCCTCCTACGAGCAGTACTTC. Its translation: CASTRDTSPSYEQYF.

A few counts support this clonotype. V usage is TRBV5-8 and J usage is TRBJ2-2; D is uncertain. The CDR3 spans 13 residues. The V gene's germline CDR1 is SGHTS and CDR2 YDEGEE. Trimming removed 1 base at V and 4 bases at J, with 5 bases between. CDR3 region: CASSLQVTGELFF. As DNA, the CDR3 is TGTGCCAGCAGCTTGCAGGTCACCGGGGAGCTGTTTTTT.

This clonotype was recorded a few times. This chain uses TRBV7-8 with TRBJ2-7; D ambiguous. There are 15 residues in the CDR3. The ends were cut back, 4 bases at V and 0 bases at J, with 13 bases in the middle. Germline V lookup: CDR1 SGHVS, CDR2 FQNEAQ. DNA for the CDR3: TGTGCCAGCAGCTCAGGATCGGGCGTCTCCTACGAGCAGTACTTC. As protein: CASSSGSGVSYEQYF.

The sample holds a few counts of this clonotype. The CDR3 region has the DNA TGTGCCAGTAGTCCGAGCTCCCGCTCCTACAATGAGCAGTTCTTC. Amino acids: CASSPSSRSYNEQFF. The chain has TRBV19 and TRBJ2-1; D unresolved. This CDR3 has 15 residues. Trimming took 5 bases from V and 0 from J, leaving 11 bases between them. CDR1 is LNHDA, CDR2 SQIVND, per germline (reference sequence).

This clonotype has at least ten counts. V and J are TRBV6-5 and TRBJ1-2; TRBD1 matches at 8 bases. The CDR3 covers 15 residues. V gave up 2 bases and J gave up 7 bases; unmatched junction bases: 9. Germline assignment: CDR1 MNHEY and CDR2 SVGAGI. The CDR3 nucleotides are TGTGCCAGCAGTTACCTAGGACAGGGTACAGGTGGCTACACCTTC. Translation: CASSYLGQGTGGYTF.

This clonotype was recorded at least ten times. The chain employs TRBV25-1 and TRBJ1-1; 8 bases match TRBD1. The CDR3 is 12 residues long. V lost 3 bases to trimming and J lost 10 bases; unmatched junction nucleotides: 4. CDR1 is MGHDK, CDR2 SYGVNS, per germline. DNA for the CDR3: TGTGCCAGCAGTGATGGACAGGGAAGAGCTTTCTTT. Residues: CASSDGQGRAFF. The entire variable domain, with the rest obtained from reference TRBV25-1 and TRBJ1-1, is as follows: EADIYQTPRYLVIGTGKKITLECSQTMGHDKMYWYQQDPGMELHLIHYSYGVNSTEKGDLSSESTVSRIRTEHFPLTLESARPSHTSQYLCASSDGQGRAFFGQGTRLTVV.

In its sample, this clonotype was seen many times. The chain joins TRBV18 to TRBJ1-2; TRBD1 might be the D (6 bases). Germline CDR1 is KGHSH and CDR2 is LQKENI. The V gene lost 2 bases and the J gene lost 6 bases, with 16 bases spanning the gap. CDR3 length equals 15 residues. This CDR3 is CASSPSRSGVDGYTF. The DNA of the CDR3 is TGTGCCAGCTCACCAAGCAGATCAGGGGTAGATGGCTACACCTTC. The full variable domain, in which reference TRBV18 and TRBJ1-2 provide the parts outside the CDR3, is NAGVMQNPRHLVRRRGQEARLRCSPMKGHSHVYWYRQLPEEGLKFMVYLQKENIIDESGMPKERFSAEFPKEGPSILRIQQVVRGDSAAYFCASSPSRSGVDGYTFGSGTRLTVV.

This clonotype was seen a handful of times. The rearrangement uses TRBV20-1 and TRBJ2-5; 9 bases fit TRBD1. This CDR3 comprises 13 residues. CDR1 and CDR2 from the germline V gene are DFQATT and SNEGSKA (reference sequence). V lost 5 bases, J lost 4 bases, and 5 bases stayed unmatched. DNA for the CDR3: TGCAGTGCTGCCCTGACAGGGGGAGAGACCCAGTACTTC. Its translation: CSAALTGGETQYF.

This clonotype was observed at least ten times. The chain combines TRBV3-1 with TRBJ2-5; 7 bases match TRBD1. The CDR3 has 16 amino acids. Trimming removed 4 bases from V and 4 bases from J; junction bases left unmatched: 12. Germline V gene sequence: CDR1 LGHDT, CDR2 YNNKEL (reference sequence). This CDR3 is CASSRNRQGLGETQYF. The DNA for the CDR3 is TGTGCCAGCAGCCGGAATCGACAGGGTCTGGGAGAGACCCAGTACTTC.

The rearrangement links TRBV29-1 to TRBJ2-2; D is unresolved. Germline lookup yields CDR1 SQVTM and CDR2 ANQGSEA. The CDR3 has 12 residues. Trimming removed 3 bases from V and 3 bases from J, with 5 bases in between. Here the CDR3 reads CSVDSDTGELFF. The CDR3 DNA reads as TGCAGCGTTGATAGTGACACCGGGGAGCTGTTTTTT.

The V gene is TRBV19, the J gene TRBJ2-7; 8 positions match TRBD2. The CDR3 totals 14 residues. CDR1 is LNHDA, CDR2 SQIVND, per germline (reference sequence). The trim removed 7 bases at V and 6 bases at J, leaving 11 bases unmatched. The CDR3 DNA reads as TGTGCCAGTACCACCACCAGCGGGAGTGGCGAGCAGTACTTC. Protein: CASTTTSGSGEQYF.

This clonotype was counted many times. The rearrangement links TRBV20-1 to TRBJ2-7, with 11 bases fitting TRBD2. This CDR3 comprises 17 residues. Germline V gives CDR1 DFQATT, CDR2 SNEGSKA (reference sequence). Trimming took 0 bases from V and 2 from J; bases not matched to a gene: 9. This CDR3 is CSARDIRRLAGTYEQYF. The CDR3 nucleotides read TGCAGTGCTAGAGATATTCGACGACTAGCGGGGACCTACGAGCAGTACTTC.

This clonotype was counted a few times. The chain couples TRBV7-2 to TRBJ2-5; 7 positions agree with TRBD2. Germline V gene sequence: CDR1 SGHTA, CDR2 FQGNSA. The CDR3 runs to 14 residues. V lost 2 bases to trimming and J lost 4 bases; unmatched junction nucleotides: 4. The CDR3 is CASSLSAGAETQYF. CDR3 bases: TGTGCCAGCAGCTTATCCGCGGGAGCAGAGACCCAGTACTTC.

CDR3 coding DNA: TGTGCCAGCAGCTTAGGAGGGACAGTCTCCTACGAGCAGTACTTC. Its translation: CASSLGGTVSYEQYF. The chain combines TRBV7-9 with TRBJ2-7, with 7 bases matching TRBD1. Per germline, CDR1 SEHNR and CDR2 FQNEAQ (reference sequence). This CDR3 spans 15 amino acids. Trimming at V came to 1 base and at J to 0 bases, leaving 3 bases not matched to a gene.

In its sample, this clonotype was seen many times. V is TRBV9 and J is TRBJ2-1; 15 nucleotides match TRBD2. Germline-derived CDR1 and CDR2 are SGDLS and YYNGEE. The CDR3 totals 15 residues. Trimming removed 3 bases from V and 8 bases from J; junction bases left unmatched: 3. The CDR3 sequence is CASSAGLAGGDEQFF. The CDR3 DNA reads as TGTGCCAGCAGCGCTGGACTAGCGGGAGGGGATGAGCAGTTCTTC.